This entry features one T cell receptor beta chain sequence. As yet, its antigen is unknown. There are 15 residues in the CDR3. The V gene's germline CDR1 is LNHDA and CDR2 SQIVND (reference sequence). V lost 6 bases, J lost 3 bases, and 10 bases stayed unmatched. These data come from a study of cytomegalovirus exposure and HLA in healthy donors. Whole-study context: The platform used for the 120 or so validation repertoires matched that of the roughly 700 first-cohort repertoires, a later analysis reported.

Study findings and constraints: It was found in a later analysis that first-cohort TCR clusters tended to co-occur in the 120 validation repertoires. Researchers counted around 150 TCR beta chains as cytomegalovirus-associated.

The donors were in the approximately 120-subject validation cohort; that cohort was separate from the roughly 660-subject first cohort. TCRdb's table, derived via immunoSEQ multiplex PCR, lists solely in-frame clones and lacks some. The sample has around 86,000 clones; 93% are singletons. This receptor was obtained from a woman between 25 and 40 years old in good health and CMV-seropositive. Specimen: PBMCs. V and J are TRBV19 and TRBJ2-7; 8 positions match TRBD2. This CDR3 is CASSPGLGSYYEQYF. CDR3 in DNA: TGTGCCAGTAGCCCGGGACTAGGTTCATACTACGAGCAGTACTTC.